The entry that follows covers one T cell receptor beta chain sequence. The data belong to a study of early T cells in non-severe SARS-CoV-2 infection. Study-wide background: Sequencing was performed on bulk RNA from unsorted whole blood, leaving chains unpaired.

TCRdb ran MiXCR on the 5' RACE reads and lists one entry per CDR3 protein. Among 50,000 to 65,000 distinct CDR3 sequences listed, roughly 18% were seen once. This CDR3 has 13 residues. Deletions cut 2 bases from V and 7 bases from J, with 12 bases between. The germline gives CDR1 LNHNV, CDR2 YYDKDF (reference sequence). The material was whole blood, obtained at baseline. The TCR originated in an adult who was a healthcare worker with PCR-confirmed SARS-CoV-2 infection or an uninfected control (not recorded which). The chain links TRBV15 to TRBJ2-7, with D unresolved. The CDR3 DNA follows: TGTGCCACCAGCAGACAACCGAACAGAGAGCAGTACTTC. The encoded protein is CATSRQPNREQYF.